These 31 T cell receptor beta chains were sequenced from one sample in a study of T cells in Graves' hyperthyroidism and ophthalmopathy. TCR beta CDR3 regions were amplified from RNA transcripts. HTBI primers were the set used in a first-round RT-PCR of the TCR CDR3. Each CDR3 protein is one row after TCRdb ran MiXCR on the multiplex PCR reads. This sample has fewer than 350,000 distinct CDR3 sequences, with 13% found just once. Sequencing was carried out using blood. These receptors were obtained from a woman in her twenties or thirties with Graves' hyperthyroidism that later progressed to Graves' ophthalmopathy.

This clonotype showed up just a few times. This chain joins TRBV25-1 and TRBJ2-5; possibly TRBD2 for D (5 bases). In germline, CDR1 is MGHDK, CDR2 SYGVNS. The CDR3 totals 14 residues. V was cut by 4 bases and J by 4 bases, with 13 bases left in between. The DNA of the CDR3 is TGTGCCAGCAGTGCTGAGGAGGTCCGAGAGACCCAGTACTTC. This sequence encodes CASSAEEVRETQYF.

This clonotype was seen a few times. V usage is TRBV3-1 and J usage is TRBJ2-3; the D gene could be TRBD1 or TRBD2 (5 bases each). V was shortened by 5 bases and J by 7 bases, with 7 bases between the two germline ends. Germline CDR1 is LGHDT and CDR2 is YNNKEL (reference sequence). The CDR3 is made up of 11 amino acids. For the CDR3, the DNA is TGTGCCAGCAGCTGGGGGAATACGCAGTATTTT. Its protein product is CASSWGNTQYF.

Concerning this clonotype: This may be a read error: a much more frequent sequence differs by one nucleotide. This chain joins TRBV12-3 or TRBV12-4 and TRBJ1-2, with TRBD1 matching over 7 bases. There are 13 residues in the CDR3. Losses at the gene ends were 5 bases for V and 4 bases for J; bases not matched to a gene: 4. CDR3 residues: CASSQGTAYGYTF. The DNA of the CDR3 is TGTGCCAGCAGTCAAGGGACAGCCTATGGCTACACCTTC.

The chain links TRBV20-1 to TRBJ2-7, with TRBD2 matching 10 bases. J lost 6 bases, V lost 0 bases, and 2 bases had no gene match. Germline lookup yields CDR1 DFQATT and CDR2 SNEGSKA (reference sequence). The CDR3 is made up of 13 amino acids. CDR3 DNA sequence: TGCAGTGCTAGAGACCTAGCGGGAGTCGAGCAGTACTTC. Translation gives CSARDLAGVEQYF.

This clonotype occurred many times. J is TRBJ2-1 and V is TRBV6-2 or TRBV6-3; D is possibly TRBD1 or TRBD2 (5 bases each). CDR1 and CDR2 from the germline V gene are MNHEY and SVGEGT. The CDR3 consists of 12 residues. The ends were cut back, 2 bases at V and 6 bases at J, with 5 bases in the middle. This chain's CDR3 is CASSYGTNEQFF. For the CDR3, the DNA is TGTGCCAGCAGTTACGGGACCAATGAGCAGTTCTTC.

This clonotype was found a few times. The chain links TRBV6-1 to TRBJ1-2; unclear D gene. Trimming took 3 bases from V and 8 from J, leaving 19 bases between them. Germline V lookup: CDR1 MNHNS, CDR2 SASEGT. This CDR3 comprises 15 residues. The CDR3 is CASSDKLALTAGYTF. In DNA, the CDR3 is TGTGCCAGCAGTGATAAATTGGCGTTAACGGCCGGCTACACCTTC.

This clonotype was picked up many times. V gene TRBV11-2 combines with J gene TRBJ2-2; D gene ambiguous. This CDR3 is 15 amino acids long. Germline lookup yields CDR1 SGHAT and CDR2 FQNNGV. The V gene lost 1 base and the J gene lost 5 bases, with 11 bases spanning the gap. Here the CDR3 reads CASSLGVVGTGELFF. CDR3 DNA: TGTGCCAGCAGCTTAGGGGTTGTCGGGACCGGGGAGCTGTTTTTT. The variable domain in full, with the rest retrieved from reference TRBV11-2 and TRBJ2-2, is EAGVAQSPRYKIIEKRQSVAFWCNPISGHATLYWYQQILGQGPKLLIQFQNNGVVDDSQLPKDRFSAERLKGVDSTLKIQPAKLEDSAVYLCASSLGVVGTGELFFGEGSRLTVL.

This clonotype was seen more than once but under ten times. The rearrangement links TRBV29-1 to TRBJ2-2, with D possibly being TRBD1 (5 bases). Trimming stripped 5 bases from V and 5 bases from J, with 6 bases between. Germline V gives CDR1 SQVTM, CDR2 ANQGSEA. This CDR3 comprises 11 residues. The DNA for the CDR3 is TGCAGCGTTCCAGGGACCGGGGAGCTGTTTTTT. It codes for CSVPGTGELFF.

The gene calls are TRBV5-1 and TRBJ2-2; 10 bases align to TRBD2. The ends lost 3 bases at V and 3 bases at J; junction bases unmatched: 8. The germline CDR1 and CDR2 sequences are SGHRS and YFSETQ. The CDR3 covers 17 residues. The CDR3 bases are TGCGCCAGCAGCTCCTTAGCGGGAGGAGGGGACACCGGGGAGCTGTTTTTT. Protein sequence: CASSSLAGGGDTGELFF.

The chain links TRBV28 to TRBJ1-5; D ambiguous. The CDR3 has 16 residues. V gave up 4 bases and J gave up 0 bases, with 13 bases separating them. From germline, CDR1 is MDHEN and CDR2 SYDVKM. The CDR3 is CASSSAQTYSNQPQHF. The CDR3 nucleotides read TGTGCCAGCAGTTCCGCGCAGACTTATAGCAATCAGCCCCAGCATTTT.

This clonotype was counted ten times or more. J is TRBJ2-7 and V is TRBV28; TRBD2 matches at 7 bases. The V segment lost 3 bases and the J segment 0 bases; nucleotides outside the gene matches: 11. Germline loops: CDR1 MDHEN, CDR2 SYDVKM. The CDR3 has 17 residues. The CDR3 sequence is CASSFGSAGSFSYEQYF. The CDR3 coding sequence is TGTGCCAGCAGTTTCGGTTCAGCGGGGTCTTTCTCCTACGAGCAGTACTTC.

CDR3 sequence: CASVQTGITEAFF. In DNA form, the CDR3 reads TGTGCCAGCGTACAGACAGGCATCACTGAAGCTTTCTTT. This chain uses TRBV6-4 with TRBJ1-1; weak D call: TRBD1 (6 bases). Germline lookup yields CDR1 MRHNA and CDR2 SNTAGT. Trimming left V 8 bases short and J 4 bases short, with 14 bases between. The CDR3 has 13 amino acids.

This clonotype was seen ten or more times. The chain recombines TRBV7-6 with TRBJ2-7, with 7 bases that match TRBD1. The CDR3 runs 18 residues. V shed 3 bases and J 3 bases; nucleotides not matched to a gene: 17. CDR1 and CDR2 (germline): SGHVS, FNYEAQ. CDR3 protein: CASSFGPNYRGSGYEQYF. The CDR3 nucleotides read TGTGCCAGCAGCTTCGGGCCCAACTACAGGGGATCTGGCTACGAGCAGTACTTC.

There are many counts of this clonotype. The chain employs TRBV30 and TRBJ2-2, with TRBD2 as a possible D gene (5 bases). Per the germline V gene, CDR1 is GTSNPN and CDR2 is SVGIG (reference sequence). V dropped 5 bases and J dropped 5 bases, with 24 bases sitting between them. The CDR3 extends over 17 amino acids. This CDR3 is CAWGLRLGQGRTGELFF. In DNA form, the CDR3 reads TGTGCCTGGGGTCTAAGGTTAGGTCAAGGGAGAACCGGGGAGCTGTTTTTT.

This clonotype was seen repeatedly, ten times or more. This sequence joins TRBV7-2 and TRBJ2-7; 10 bases match TRBD1. The CDR3 has 16 residues. V gave up 5 bases and J gave up 2 bases; unmatched junction bases: 9. Germline CDR1 SGHTA, CDR2 FQGNSA. The CDR3 sequence: CASSVQPGQGPYEQYF. The CDR3 region has the DNA TGTGCCAGCAGCGTGCAACCGGGACAGGGGCCCTACGAGCAGTACTTC.

Ten or more counts support this clonotype. This rearrangement joins TRBV28 to TRBJ1-5; D remains unclear. Per germline, CDR1 MDHEN and CDR2 SYDVKM. There are 14 residues in the CDR3. Between the trimmed V and J ends, which lost 3 bases and 9 bases, there was a span of 15 bases. The CDR3 loop is CASSFSRSLGPQHF. The CDR3 DNA is TGTGCCAGCAGTTTCTCGAGGAGCCTGGGGCCCCAGCATTTT.

The sample holds many counts of this clonotype. The V and J genes are TRBV6-1 and TRBJ2-7, with TRBD1 identical over 9 bases. This CDR3 has 16 amino acids. The germline V gene has CDR1 MNHNS and CDR2 SASEGT. The V and J ends lost 5 bases and 4 bases, in that order; junction bases with no gene match: 12. CDR3 sequence reads: CASSSRDRDRPYEQYF. The CDR3 nucleotides read TGTGCCAGCAGTAGCCGGGACAGGGACCGACCTTACGAGCAGTACTTC.

This chain links TRBV19 with TRBJ2-7; 12 bases fit TRBD2. V was clipped by 6 bases and J by 3 bases; unmatched bases: 9. The CDR3 runs 16 residues. CDR1 is LNHDA and CDR2 is SQIVND in the germline V gene (reference sequence). Here the CDR3 DNA reads TGTGCCAGTAGACCTCCCGGACTAGCGGGAAACTACGAGCAGTACTTC. It codes for CASRPPGLAGNYEQYF.

There are a few counts of this clonotype. CDR3 residues: CASSLHDNEQYF. The DNA for the CDR3 is TGTGCCAGCAGCTTACATGATAACGAGCAGTACTTC. This rearrangement joins TRBV7-9 to TRBJ2-7; D uncertain. V was trimmed by 2 bases and J by 5 bases, leaving 7 bases between them. The CDR3 runs 12 residues. Germline CDR1 reads SEHNR; CDR2 reads FQNEAQ (reference sequence).

This clonotype appeared many times. The genes are TRBV6-2 or TRBV6-3 and TRBJ2-7; D call uncertain. CDR1 is MNHEY and CDR2 is SVGEGT in the germline V gene. V was shortened by 6 bases and J by 4 bases, with 13 bases between the two germline ends. The CDR3 sequence is 13 residues long. For the CDR3, the DNA is TGTGCCAGCAGGCCACCAAGGGATTACGAGCAGTACTTC. This sequence encodes CASRPPRDYEQYF.

The sample holds many counts of this clonotype. The gene calls are TRBV7-8 and TRBJ1-5; D unresolved. V was trimmed by 5 bases and J by 5 bases, leaving 19 bases between them. The CDR3 runs 16 residues. In germline, CDR1 is SGHVS, CDR2 FQNEAQ. CDR3 DNA sequence: TGTGCCAGCAGCCTATACCTATCTCGGGGAGATCAGCCCCAGCATTTT. Translation gives CASSLYLSRGDQPQHF.

The chain recombines TRBV7-2 with TRBJ2-3; the match to TRBD2 covers 10 bases. Germline CDR1 SGHTA, CDR2 FQGNSA. The CDR3 has 16 residues. The trim removed 4 bases at V and 4 bases at J, leaving 8 bases unmatched. Written as DNA, the CDR3 is TGTGCCAGCAGCTCACGGACTAGCGGACCCGCAGATACGCAGTATTTT. Translated, it gives CASSSRTSGPADTQYF.

This clonotype came up many times. CDR3 in amino acids: CASSDKGLLSNQPQHF. In nucleotides, the CDR3 is TGTGCCAGCAGTGATAAGGGACTCTTGAGCAATCAGCCCCAGCATTTT. The chain carries TRBV6-1 and TRBJ1-5; D may be TRBD1 (5 bases). CDR1 MNHNS and CDR2 SASEGT come from the germline V gene. V was trimmed by 3 bases and J by 1 base, leaving 13 bases between them. The CDR3 loop spans 16 amino acids.

Many counts were recorded for this clonotype. This chain uses TRBV28 with TRBJ2-1, with a possible D match to TRBD2 (5 bases). Germline V gene sequence: CDR1 MDHEN, CDR2 SYDVKM. This CDR3 comprises 16 residues. With 4 bases removed from V and 8 bases from J, the gap between germline ends came to 21 bases. This CDR3 reads CASSSTGKSAQHEQFF. The CDR3, as DNA: TGTGCCAGCAGTTCTACCGGGAAAAGCGCCCAACATGAGCAGTTCTTC.

This clonotype was recorded at least ten times. The V gene is TRBV30, the J gene TRBJ1-4; D perhaps matches TRBD1 (5 bases). Trimming cost V 2 bases and J 12 bases, with 13 bases left between them. The CDR3 consists of 12 residues. In germline, CDR1 is GTSNPN, CDR2 SVGIG (reference sequence). CDR3 coding DNA: TGTGCCTGGAGTTGGGGCGAGGCAGAACTGTTTTTT. This gives the protein CAWSWGEAELFF.

The chain carries TRBV2 and TRBJ2-1; D is perhaps TRBD1 (6 bases). Germline assignment: CDR1 SNHLY and CDR2 FYNNEI. This CDR3 comprises 15 residues. The V end was cut by 8 bases, the J end by 0 bases, with 14 bases between. The CDR3 DNA sequence: TGTGCCAGCTCCAGGGGCGTTAGCTCCTACAATGAGCAGTTCTTC. It yields the protein CASSRGVSSYNEQFF.

This clonotype was detected only a few times. The V and J genes are TRBV4-3 and TRBJ2-7; 8 positions agree with TRBD1. Germline values: CDR1 LGHNA, CDR2 YSLEER. The J segment lost 2 bases and the V segment lost 4 bases, leaving 10 bases of the junction unmatched. The CDR3 totals 16 residues. The CDR3 bases are TGCGCCAGCAGCCCCGATCGGAACAGGGGGGCCTACGAGCAGTACTTC. Translation gives CASSPDRNRGAYEQYF.

This clonotype was detected many times. The chain is built from TRBV30 and TRBJ1-2; 7 bases match TRBD1. Germline values: CDR1 GTSNPN, CDR2 SVGIG (reference sequence). The CDR3 has 16 amino acids. The trim removed 0 bases at V and 5 bases at J, leaving 12 bases unmatched. The CDR3 loop is CAWSVTSRGGYYGYTF. The CDR3 region has the DNA TGTGCCTGGAGTGTAACCTCCAGGGGGGGTTATTATGGCTACACCTTC.

This clonotype was observed at least ten times. The rearrangement joins TRBV3-1 to TRBJ1-5; D is unresolved. In germline, CDR1 is LGHDT, CDR2 YNNKEL (reference sequence). The ends were cut back, 4 bases at V and 0 bases at J, with 7 bases in the middle. This CDR3 has 14 amino acids. This CDR3 is CASSPSTSNQPQHF. CDR3 nucleotide sequence: TGTGCCAGCAGCCCCTCGACTAGCAATCAGCCCCAGCATTTT.

There are many counts of this clonotype. The chain links TRBV11-2 to TRBJ2-1; D is perhaps TRBD2 (7 bases). V shed 0 bases and J shed 9 bases, with 18 bases lying between them. Germline assignment: CDR1 SGHAT and CDR2 FQNNGV. This CDR3 is built from 16 residues. This chain's CDR3 is CASSLEAVGGAGEQFF. CDR3 bases: TGTGCCAGCAGCTTAGAGGCGGTGGGGGGGGCTGGTGAGCAGTTCTTC.

This clonotype appeared many times. The chain recombines TRBV2 with TRBJ2-6; maybe TRBD1 (6 bases). V dropped 2 bases and J dropped 2 bases, with 7 bases sitting between them. Germline CDR1 and CDR2: SNHLY and FYNNEI. This CDR3 region has 15 residues. The CDR3 nucleotides are TGTGCCAGCAGTGAAAACAGGGCTGGGGCCAACGTCCTGACTTTC. Translating it yields CASSENRAGANVLTF.